Presented here are 17 T cell receptor beta chains from one specimen sequenced in a study of T cells expressing NK-cell markers. TCRdb reprocessed the 5' RACE reads and stores each CDR3 protein as one record, lacking DNA. This repertoire comprises around 550,000 distinct CDR3 sequences; its ten largest clones make up around 3.3%. The material sequenced was blood T cells: a sorted CD56 or NKG2C T cell subset, CD4+ or CD8+ T cells, or bulk PBMC T cells (not recorded which). These receptors were collected from a man aged 18 to 35 in good health.

The V and J genes are TRBV11-2 and TRBJ2-1. This CDR3 has 16 residues. Germline V gene data show CDR1 as SGHAT and CDR2 as FQNNGV. The CDR3 region is CASSLNSLTQDNEQFF.

This chain connects TRBV25-1 to TRBJ1-6; TCRdb's D gene call, TRBD1, goes unchecked for lack of DNA. The germline gives CDR1 MGHDK, CDR2 SYGVNS. This CDR3 contains 16 residues. The CDR3 loop is CASSSGPGSGNSPLHF.

The rearrangement links TRBV7-2 to TRBJ2-5; the D gene TCRdb calls, TRBD2, cannot be checked with no DNA. The CDR3 totals 15 residues. The V gene's germline CDR1 is SGHTA and CDR2 FQGNSA. The CDR3 loop is CASSLAMEGRKTQYF.

The genes are TRBV12-3 or TRBV12-4 and TRBJ2-1; checking the TCRdb D call of TRBD1 is not possible without DNA. This CDR3 is built from 17 residues. The CDR3 sequence is CASSLARGTGPYNEQFF.

V gene TRBV5-1 combines with J gene TRBJ2-5. Germline V gene lookup returns CDR1 SGHRS and CDR2 YFSETQ. This CDR3 spans 12 amino acids. CDR3 protein: CASTSGWETQYF.

V usage is TRBV7-2 and J usage is TRBJ2-4. The germline V gene has CDR1 SGHTA and CDR2 FQGNSA. The CDR3 has 16 amino acids. CDR3 sequence reads: CASSPHRGIAKNIQYF.

V usage is TRBV5-1 and J usage is TRBJ2-2. This CDR3 has 16 amino acids. Germline V gene sequence: CDR1 SGHRS, CDR2 YFSETQ. CDR3: CASSLASAANTGELFF.

V gene TRBV6-5 combines with J gene TRBJ1-3; TCRdb outputs TRBD1, but without DNA this stays unchecked. Germline values: CDR1 MNHEY, CDR2 SVGAGI. This CDR3 region has 17 residues. The CDR3 region is CASSYPKLGGSGNTIYF.

The genes are TRBV12-3 or TRBV12-4 and TRBJ1-6. The CDR3 is 14 amino acids. CDR3 protein: CASSMKAITSPLHF.

V and J are TRBV29-1 and TRBJ2-5; with no DNA, the TCRdb D assignment of TRBD2 cannot be verified. Germline CDR1 and CDR2: SQVTM and ANQGSEA. This CDR3 contains 12 residues. CDR3: CSVDRGEVTQYF.

The V call is TRBV3-1, the J call TRBJ2-1; without DNA, the TCRdb call of TRBD1 cannot be checked. This CDR3 has 15 residues. Germline CDR1 LGHDT, CDR2 YNNKEL (reference sequence). Here the CDR3 reads CASSPIRAGWSEQFF.

This sequence joins TRBV20-1 and TRBJ2-3. CDR1 and CDR2 (germline): DFQATT, SNEGSKA (reference sequence). This CDR3 contains 12 residues. CDR3 in amino acids: CSARTNSDTQYF.

The chain uses TRBV6-5 and TRBJ2-3. This CDR3 spans 13 amino acids. CDR1 is MNHEY, CDR2 SVGAGI, per germline. CDR3 loop: CASSTRVTDTQYF.

The chain employs TRBV10-3 and TRBJ1-1. The CDR3 spans 16 residues. Germline V gives CDR1 ENHRY, CDR2 SYGVKD. Here the CDR3 reads CAISEIGSGRYTEAFF.

The chain links TRBV7-9 to TRBJ1-2. The germline gives CDR1 SEHNR, CDR2 FQNEAQ (reference sequence). This CDR3 comprises 14 residues. The CDR3 loop reads CASSLVPDVYGYTF.

The chain is built from TRBV7-3 and TRBJ1-2. Per the germline V gene, CDR1 is SGHTA and CDR2 is FQGTGA. The CDR3 is 14 residues long. The CDR3 loop is CASSLKPDGYGYTF.

The chain links TRBV24-1 to TRBJ2-1; the TCRdb D gene call, TRBD1, has no DNA to confirm it. The CDR3 extends over 16 amino acids. Germline V gene sequence: CDR1 KGHDR, CDR2 SFDVKD. The CDR3 protein is CATSELTTGTTNEQFF.